The 6 T cell receptor beta chains below were found in one sample sequenced in a study of T cells in Graves' hyperthyroidism and ophthalmopathy. Amplification of TCR beta CDR3 regions was performed using RNA transcripts as template. First-round RT-PCR of the TCR CDR3 relied on the HTBI primer set. TCRdb reanalysed the multiplex PCR reads using MiXCR and keeps one entry per CDR3 protein. The sample has around 450,000 distinct CDR3 sequences; less than 20% are singletons. The sample taken for sequencing was blood. The source is a young woman with Graves' hyperthyroidism.

This clonotype was counted ten times or more. V and J are TRBV6-1 and TRBJ2-3; 15 bases align to TRBD2. Germline assignment: CDR1 MNHNS and CDR2 SASEGT. CDR3 length: 15 amino acids. With 6 bases clipped from V and 5 bases from J, the junction kept 3 bases outside the gene matches. The CDR3 DNA reads TGTGCCAGCAGAAAGGGACTAGCGGGGGGAGATACGCAGTATTTT. Its translation: CASRKGLAGGDTQYF.

This clonotype was counted at least ten times. J is TRBJ1-3 and V is TRBV7-2, with D unresolved. The germline V and J ends were trimmed by 0 bases and 0 bases, with 6 bases remaining between them. The CDR3 is 15 residues long. CDR1 and CDR2 from the germline V gene are SGHTA and FQGNSA. The CDR3 reads CASSLAGASGNTIYF. CDR3 DNA: TGTGCCAGCAGCTTAGCTGGAGCCTCTGGAAACACCATATATTTT.

This clonotype was counted between two and nine times. The chain is built from TRBV20-1 and TRBJ2-3, with 11 positions matching TRBD2. Per the germline V gene, CDR1 is DFQATT and CDR2 is SNEGSKA (reference sequence). The J segment lost 4 bases and the V segment lost 0 bases, leaving 9 bases of the junction unmatched. This CDR3 has 17 amino acids. The CDR3 nucleotides read TGCAGTGCTAGAGATACCCTAGCGGGGGGCCCGGCAGATACGCAGTATTTT. This encodes CSARDTLAGGPADTQYF.

The genes are TRBV6-2 or TRBV6-3 and TRBJ2-6; the D is unclear. Germline-derived CDR1 and CDR2 are MNHEY and SVGEGT. The V end lost 8 bases, the J end lost 0 bases, and 8 bases lay between the germline ends. The CDR3 has 14 amino acids. For the CDR3, the DNA is TGTGCCAGCCGGACGGGCTCTGGGGCCAACGTCCTGACTTTC. Its translation is CASRTGSGANVLTF.

Only a few counts were recorded for this clonotype. The chain is built from TRBV6-1 and TRBJ1-5; 11 nucleotides line up with TRBD1. Per germline, CDR1 MNHNS and CDR2 SASEGT. There are 15 residues in the CDR3. The ends lost 6 bases at V and 4 bases at J; junction bases unmatched: 5. CDR3 bases: TGTGCCAGCAGCCGGGACAGGGGGATTAATCAGCCCCAGCATTTT. Amino acids: CASSRDRGINQPQHF.

This clonotype turned up a few times. The rearrangement joins TRBV6-5 to TRBJ2-5; D gene uncertain. V lost 0 bases to trimming and J lost 3 bases, with 8 bases between them. This CDR3 is built from 14 residues. The germline CDR1 and CDR2 sequences are MNHEY and SVGAGI. The CDR3, as DNA: TGTGCCAGCAGTTACTCGATTGGCAAAGAGACCCAGTACTTC. Translated, it gives CASSYSIGKETQYF.